This T cell receptor beta chain was sequenced during a study of blood T cell repertoires in COVID-19. Background on the study: The cDNA or gDNA used as material had been derived from T cells, B-cell-depleted T cells, or PBMCs.

As processed by the authors: Nucleated cell number was recorded as an estimate derived from reference gene primer amplification. Clones were read by immunoSEQ multiplex PCR, and TCRdb kept only the in-frame ones, dropping some. The DNA was the basis for D and trimming; V, J and clone size are from that table. The data show roughly 250,000 clones, more than 65% seen once. This TCR derives from a man between 45 and 60 years old with active or convalescent COVID-19. The specimen sequenced was peripheral blood.

The CDR3 DNA reads TGTGCCAGCGTAAACAGGAACACTGAAGCTTTCTTT. It translates to CASVNRNTEAFF. The V and J genes are TRBV6-5 and TRBJ1-1; D is unclear. Trimming pared 8 bases from V and 1 base from J, leaving 8 bases between. Germline V gives CDR1 MNHEY, CDR2 SVGAGI. This CDR3 region has 12 residues.